This T cell receptor (beta chain) was retrieved from a study of CD8+CD57+ T cells in acquired aplastic anemia. Template material for TCR beta VDJ and CDR3 profiling consisted of genomic DNA. TCRdb re-called the reads through MiXCR, storing one row per CDR3 protein. The table records about 180,000 distinct CDR3 sequences, 45% to 55% of them present only once. Those patients picked for sequencing had displayed CD8+CD57+ cell expansion on flow cytometry. The V gene end was trimmed by 1 base and the J gene end by 5 bases; junction bases not matched to a gene: 2. The CDR3 contains 14 residues. Germline V gives CDR1 SGDLS, CDR2 YYNGEE.

The TCR originated in a human donor with aplastic anemia. What was sequenced was sorted CD4+, CD8+, or CD8+CD57+ T cells (not recorded which) from PBMCs. The V gene is TRBV9, the J gene TRBJ1-4; 7 positions match TRBD1. The CDR3 DNA reads TGTGCCAGCAGCGTAAAGGGGGCGAATGAAAAACTGTTTTTT. Translated: CASSVKGANEKLFF.